Following are 21 T cell receptor beta chains from one sample sequenced in a study of breast tumors, draining lymph nodes, adjacent tissues. Breast cancer patients provided tissue from their axillary draining lymph nodes. Each CDR3 protein is one row after TCRdb ran MiXCR on the multiplex PCR reads. The repertoire holds around 100,000 distinct CDR3 sequences, approximately 22% seen once, with less than 1.5% in the top ten. Sequences were obtained from axillary lymph node tissue. These receptor sequences come from a female donor with breast cancer. Some clones in this sample may be carry-over from other donors' samples.

This clonotype has at least ten counts. This rearrangement joins TRBV2 to TRBJ1-2; 7 bases map to TRBD1. The CDR3 contains 13 residues. Germline CDR1 is SNHLY and CDR2 is FYNNEI. V dropped 8 bases and J dropped 5; count of bases not matched to a gene: 8. CDR3 sequence (DNA): TGTGCCAGCGCACAGGGGACTTTTTATGGCTACACCTTC. It specifies CASAQGTFYGYTF.

As regards this clonotype: This may arise from a read error, as a much more abundant clone is one base away. The chain combines TRBV10-3 with TRBJ2-3; 11 bases agree with TRBD2. Germline V gene sequence: CDR1 ENHRY, CDR2 SYGVKD. This CDR3 contains 17 residues. The CDR3 here is CAISGRGSSGGTDKQYF. CDR3 coding DNA: TGTGCCATCAGTGGAAGGGGTTCTAGCGGGGGGACCGATAAGCAGTATTTT.

The rearrangement joins TRBV20-1 to TRBJ2-1; maybe TRBD2 (5 bases). The CDR3 runs 16 residues. Between the trimmed V and J ends, which lost 7 bases and 3 bases, there was a span of 22 bases. The germline V gene encodes CDR1 DFQATT and CDR2 SNEGSKA (reference sequence). The CDR3 loop reads CSDPSIIGLDYNEQFF. Written as DNA, the CDR3 is TGCAGTGACCCCTCCATAATTGGACTGGACTACAATGAGCAGTTCTTC.

This clonotype was observed at least ten times. The V call is TRBV7-2, the J call TRBJ2-1; weak D call: TRBD2 (5 bases). Germline V CDR1 and CDR2: SGHTA, FQGNSA. This CDR3 has 14 amino acids. Trimming removed 3 bases from V and 4 bases from J, with 10 bases in between. CDR3 in amino acids: CASSFDGKYNEQFF. The CDR3 coding sequence is TGTGCCAGCAGCTTCGACGGGAAATACAATGAGCAGTTCTTC. Looking up the rest from reference TRBV7-2 and TRBJ2-1 gives the full variable domain: GAGVSQSPSNKVTEKGKDVELRCDPISGHTALYWYRQSLGQGLEFLIYFQGNSAPDKSGLPSDRFSAERTGGSVSTLTIQRTQQEDSAVYLCASSFDGKYNEQFFGPGTRLTVL.

This clonotype showed up many times. The rearrangement joins TRBV20-1 to TRBJ2-7, with 8 bases that match TRBD1. J gave up 6 bases and V 2 bases, and 12 bases lay outside the gene matches. Germline CDR1 is DFQATT and CDR2 is SNEGSKA (reference sequence). This CDR3 contains 15 residues. This chain's CDR3 is CSARIGGQVLSEQYF. CDR3 nucleotide sequence: TGCAGTGCTAGAATCGGGGGACAGGTTTTGAGCGAGCAGTACTTC.

The chain links TRBV19 to TRBJ2-7, with 11 bases matching TRBD2. The CDR3 is made up of 12 amino acids. V trimming: 8 bases; J trimming: 3 bases; junction bases outside the gene matches: 0. CDR1 is LNHDA, CDR2 SQIVND, per germline (reference sequence). CDR3 in amino acids: CASGTSGYEQYF. CDR3 bases: TGTGCCAGTGGGACTAGCGGCTACGAGCAGTACTTC.

This clonotype appeared many times. V and J are TRBV7-9 and TRBJ2-7, with 11 bases aligning to TRBD1. Trimming removed 4 bases from V and 4 bases from J; junction bases left unmatched: 3. Looked up from germline, CDR1 is SEHNR and CDR2 is FQNEAQ (reference sequence). The length of the CDR3 is 14 residues. The CDR3 DNA reads TGTGCCAGCAGCTCTGGACAGGGGGCGTACGAGCAGTACTTC. Its translation is CASSSGQGAYEQYF.

This clonotype has a count of ten or more. This chain connects TRBV9 to TRBJ2-7; the D gene is possibly TRBD1 (5 bases). CDR1 and CDR2 (germline): SGDLS, YYNGEE. The CDR3 loop spans 14 amino acids. V was pared by 0 bases and J by 0 bases, with 7 bases between. The CDR3 sequence is CASSVGTNSYEQYF. CDR3 sequence (DNA): TGTGCCAGCAGCGTAGGGACAAACTCCTACGAGCAGTACTTC.

There are many counts of this clonotype. The CDR3 DNA sequence: TGTGCCAGCAGCCAAGACGCGCTGGTCTACAATGAGCAGTTCTTC. Its protein product is CASSQDALVYNEQFF. The genes are TRBV4-2 and TRBJ2-1; no definite D call. Germline CDR1 LGHNA, CDR2 YNFKEQ. The V end lost 0 bases, the J end lost 3 bases, and 9 bases lay between the germline ends. The CDR3 loop spans 15 amino acids.

This clonotype was picked up many times. CDR3 nucleotide sequence: TGTGCCAGCAGTATAACTAGCGGGAGTTTCGAGCAGTACTTC. It is translated as CASSITSGSFEQYF. The rearrangement uses TRBV6-5 and TRBJ2-7, with TRBD2 identical over 11 bases. CDR3 length: 14 amino acids. The V and J ends lost 5 bases and 6 bases, in that order; junction bases with no gene match: 6. Germline loops: CDR1 MNHEY, CDR2 SVGAGI.

This clonotype has at least ten counts. The V gene is TRBV19, the J gene TRBJ2-1; no clear D. The CDR3 loop spans 13 amino acids. The germline gives CDR1 LNHDA, CDR2 SQIVND (reference sequence). V dropped 3 bases and J dropped 10 bases, with 13 bases sitting between them. CDR3 sequence: CASSMAVMTEQFF. Here the CDR3 DNA reads TGTGCCAGTAGTATGGCTGTTATGACGGAGCAGTTCTTC.

This clonotype appeared a few times. V gene TRBV28 combines with J gene TRBJ1-5, with TRBD1 as a possible D gene (5 bases). Germline CDR1 is MDHEN and CDR2 is SYDVKM. Trimming cost V 6 bases and J 2 bases, with 17 bases left between them. The CDR3 has 16 amino acids. The CDR3 DNA reads as TGTGCCAGCAGCTCGGGACCTATTGACGGCAATCAGCCCCAGCATTTT. Encoded protein: CASSSGPIDGNQPQHF.

Worth noting for this clonotype: This could be a read error, since a much larger clone is one nucleotide away. The chain joins TRBV12-3 or TRBV12-4 to TRBJ1-2, with unresolved D. CDR3 length: 12 residues. The DNA of the CDR3 is TGTGCCAGCAGTTTAGATGTAGGAGGCTACGCCTTC. Residues: CASSLDVGGYAF.

This clonotype was observed at least ten times. The chain joins TRBV11-2 to TRBJ1-2, with D possibly matching TRBD1 (5 bases). This CDR3 has 15 amino acids. Germline V gives CDR1 SGHAT, CDR2 FQNNGV. V was clipped by 2 bases and J by 2 bases, with 12 bases between them. The CDR3 sequence: CASSLWGEENYGYTF. DNA of the CDR3: TGTGCCAGCAGCTTATGGGGGGAGGAGAACTATGGCTACACCTTC.

In its sample, this clonotype was seen many times. V gene TRBV5-1 combines with J gene TRBJ2-7, with a weak D call TRBD1 (6 bases). Germline V gene data show CDR1 as SGHRS and CDR2 as YFSETQ. V was pared by 1 base and J by 0 bases, with 14 bases between. CDR3 size: 16 residues. The CDR3 nucleotides are TGCGCCAGCAGCTTGCGGACAGATAGAGTCTCCTACGAGCAGTACTTC. It translates to CASSLRTDRVSYEQYF.

This clonotype was recorded at least ten times. The J gene is TRBJ1-2, the V gene TRBV24-1, with D unresolved. CDR1 KGHDR and CDR2 SFDVKD come from the germline V gene. V lost 3 bases and J lost 2, with 0 bases in between. The CDR3 runs 11 residues. The CDR3 DNA sequence: TGTGCCACCAGTGATAACTATGGCTACACCTTC. Translating it yields CATSDNYGYTF.

Notes on this clonotype: A much larger clone differs from this one at a single base, so this may be a read error. This rearrangement joins TRBV19 to TRBJ2-7; D gene unclear. The CDR3 sequence is 14 residues long. Germline CDR1 LNHDA, CDR2 SQIVND (reference sequence). The CDR3 DNA follows: TGTGCCAGTAGTGTCACTTATTCAGCCTACGAGCAGCACTTC. Encoded protein: CASSVTYSAYEQHF.

The chain couples TRBV18 to TRBJ2-1; 11 positions match TRBD2. CDR1 KGHSH and CDR2 LQKENI come from the germline V gene. The junction had 4 bases not matched to a gene; V was cut back by 4 bases and J by 5 bases. The CDR3 runs to 15 residues. The CDR3 loop reads CASSLTSGGNNEQFF. CDR3 bases: TGTGCCAGCTCACTAACTAGCGGGGGAAACAATGAGCAGTTCTTC.

This clonotype was recorded at least ten times. The chain couples TRBV28 to TRBJ2-7; D remains ambiguous. Germline-derived CDR1 and CDR2 are MDHEN and SYDVKM. V was trimmed by 6 bases and J by 0 bases, leaving 3 bases between them. This CDR3 has 11 residues. Here the CDR3 DNA reads TGTGCCAGCAGGGGCTCCTACGAGCAGTACTTC. It translates to CASRGSYEQYF.

This clonotype has a count of ten or more. The chain joins TRBV12-3 or TRBV12-4 to TRBJ2-7; the D gene is possibly TRBD1 (6 bases). V dropped 4 bases and J dropped 4 bases, with 8 bases sitting between them. The CDR3 sequence is 12 residues long. The CDR3 is CASSSGVYEQYF. CDR3 coding DNA: TGTGCCAGCAGTTCAGGGGTATACGAGCAGTACTTC.

This clonotype showed up many times. V gene TRBV2 combines with J gene TRBJ2-7; D is possibly TRBD2 (6 bases). The CDR3 totals 12 residues. V was trimmed by 6 bases and J by 1 base, leaving 7 bases between them. Per germline, CDR1 SNHLY and CDR2 FYNNEI. CDR3 loop: CASRGTSYEQYF. The CDR3 DNA follows: TGTGCCAGCAGGGGGACTTCCTACGAGCAGTACTTC.